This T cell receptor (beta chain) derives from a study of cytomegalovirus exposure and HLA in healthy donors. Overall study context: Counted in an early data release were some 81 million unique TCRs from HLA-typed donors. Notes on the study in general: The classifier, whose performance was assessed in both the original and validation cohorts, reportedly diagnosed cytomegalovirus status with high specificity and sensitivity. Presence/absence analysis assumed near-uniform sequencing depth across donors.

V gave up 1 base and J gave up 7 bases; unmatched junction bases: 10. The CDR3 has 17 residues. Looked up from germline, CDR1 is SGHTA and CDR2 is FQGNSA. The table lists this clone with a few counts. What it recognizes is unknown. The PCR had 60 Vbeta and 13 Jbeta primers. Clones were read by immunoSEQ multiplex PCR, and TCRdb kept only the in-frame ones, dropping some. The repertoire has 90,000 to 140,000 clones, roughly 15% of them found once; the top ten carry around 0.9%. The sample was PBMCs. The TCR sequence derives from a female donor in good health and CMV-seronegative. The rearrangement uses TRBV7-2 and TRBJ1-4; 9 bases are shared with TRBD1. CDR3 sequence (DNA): TGTGCCAGCAGCTTAGTAGGGGGACAGGGTTTTGGTGAAAAACTGTTTTTT. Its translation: CASSLVGGQGFGEKLFF.